This T cell receptor beta chain comes out of a study of cytomegalovirus exposure and HLA in healthy donors. This CDR3 has 15 amino acids. The V gene's germline CDR1 is SGHRS and CDR2 YFSETQ. Trimming removed 2 bases at V and 0 bases at J, with 12 bases between. General study points: The study put around 180 TCR beta chains on its list as cytomegalovirus-associated. A few CMV-associated chains proved CMV antigen-specific in vitro.

Profiling relied on immunoSEQ multiplex PCR, and the TCRdb table lists in-frame clones only, not all of them. Of approximately 90,000 clones listed, about 94% are singletons. As concerns this clone: Its antigen is currently unknown.

The genes are TRBV5-1 and TRBJ2-7; D might be TRBD1 (5 bases). Sequenced input: PBMCs. This sequence was found in a woman in her twenties or thirties in good health and CMV-seropositive. CDR3 residues: CASSLERGSSYEQYF. In DNA, the CDR3 is TGCGCCAGCAGCTTAGAAAGGGGATCCTCCTACGAGCAGTACTTC.